What follows are 4 T cell receptor beta chains derived from one specimen sequenced in a study of blood T cell repertoires in COVID-19. Assay: immunoSEQ multiplex PCR; the TCRdb copy retains only in-frame clones and omits some. The sample carries 300,000 to 400,000 clones, around 89% recorded once. The sequenced sample consisted of peripheral blood. These receptors originate from a woman aged 45-65 years with active or convalescent COVID-19.

The J gene is TRBJ1-1, the V gene TRBV18; D is undetermined. Germline CDR1 KGHSH, CDR2 LQKENI. V lost 3 bases and J lost 8, with 19 bases in between. This CDR3 is 15 amino acids long. The CDR3 DNA reads as TGTGCCAGCTCACCCGGGAGATCCGAATTCGGCGAAGCTTTCTTT. Translated, it gives CASSPGRSEFGEAFF.

This clone has just a few counts. The chain is built from TRBV4-1 and TRBJ2-7, with no clear D. V shed 0 bases and J shed 0 bases, with 9 bases lying between them. The CDR3 consists of 15 residues. CDR1 and CDR2 (germline): MGHRA, YSYEKL. CDR3 amino acids: CASSQDGQSSYEQYF. The CDR3 DNA follows: TGCGCCAGCAGCCAAGATGGGCAGAGCTCCTACGAGCAGTACTTC.

This chain uses TRBV30 with TRBJ2-2; D might be TRBD2 (6 bases). The CDR3 covers 14 residues. CDR1 GTSNPN and CDR2 SVGIG come from the germline V gene (reference sequence). Trimming left V 2 bases short and J 5 bases short, with 12 bases between. The CDR3 loop reads CAWSPGGGTGELFF. The DNA for the CDR3 is TGTGCCTGGAGTCCCGGTGGGGGGACCGGGGAGCTGTTTTTT.

This chain connects TRBV30 to TRBJ2-2; no clear D gene. The CDR3 loop spans 14 amino acids. Per the germline V gene, CDR1 is GTSNPN and CDR2 is SVGIG (reference sequence). The V end was cut by 2 bases, the J end by 8 bases, with 15 bases between. The CDR3 reads CAWSPLLAEGELFF. CDR3 nucleotide sequence: TGTGCCTGGAGTCCCCTTTTGGCCGAAGGGGAGCTGTTTTTT.